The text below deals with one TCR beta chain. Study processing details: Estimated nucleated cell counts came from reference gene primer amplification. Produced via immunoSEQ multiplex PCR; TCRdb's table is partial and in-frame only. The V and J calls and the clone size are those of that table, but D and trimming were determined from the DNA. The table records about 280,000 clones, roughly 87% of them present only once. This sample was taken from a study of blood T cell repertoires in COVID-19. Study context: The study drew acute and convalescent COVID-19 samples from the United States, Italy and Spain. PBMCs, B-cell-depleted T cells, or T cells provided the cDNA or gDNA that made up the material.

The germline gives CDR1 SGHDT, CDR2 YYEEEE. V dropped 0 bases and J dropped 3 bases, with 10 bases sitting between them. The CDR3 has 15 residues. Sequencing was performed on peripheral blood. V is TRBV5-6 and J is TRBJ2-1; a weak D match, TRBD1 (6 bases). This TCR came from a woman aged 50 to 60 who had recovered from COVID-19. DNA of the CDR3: TGTGCCAGCAGCTTGGTCCAGGGGTTCTACAATGAGCAGTTCTTC. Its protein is CASSLVQGFYNEQFF.